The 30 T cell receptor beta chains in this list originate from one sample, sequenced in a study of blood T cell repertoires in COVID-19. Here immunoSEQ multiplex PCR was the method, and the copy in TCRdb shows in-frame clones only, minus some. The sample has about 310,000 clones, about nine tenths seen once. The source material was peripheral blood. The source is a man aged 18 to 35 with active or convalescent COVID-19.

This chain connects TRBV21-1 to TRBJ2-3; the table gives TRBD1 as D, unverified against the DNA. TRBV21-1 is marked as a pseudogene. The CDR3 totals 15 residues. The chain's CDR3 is CASSKGQEVTDTQYF. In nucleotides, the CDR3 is TGTGCCAGCAGCAAAGGACAGGAGGTCACAGATACGCAGTATTTT.

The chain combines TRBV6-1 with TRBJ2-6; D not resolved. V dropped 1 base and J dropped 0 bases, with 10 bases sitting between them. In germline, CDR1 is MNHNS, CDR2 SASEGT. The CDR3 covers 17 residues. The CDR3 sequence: CASSEDELLSGANVLTF. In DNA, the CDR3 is TGTGCCAGCAGTGAAGATGAACTCCTCTCTGGGGCCAACGTCCTGACTTTC.

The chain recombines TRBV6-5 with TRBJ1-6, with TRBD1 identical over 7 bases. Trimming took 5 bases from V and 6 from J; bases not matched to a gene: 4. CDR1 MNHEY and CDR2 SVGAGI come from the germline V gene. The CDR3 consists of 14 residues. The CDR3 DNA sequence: TGTGCCAGCAGTCCCGGGACAGCTAATTCACCCCTCCACTTT. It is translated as CASSPGTANSPLHF.

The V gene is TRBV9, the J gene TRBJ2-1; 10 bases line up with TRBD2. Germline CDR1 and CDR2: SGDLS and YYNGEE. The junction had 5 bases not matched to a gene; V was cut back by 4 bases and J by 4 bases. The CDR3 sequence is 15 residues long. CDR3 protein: CASSKSGGAYNEQFF. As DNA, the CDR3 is TGTGCCAGCAGCAAAAGCGGGGGGGCTTACAATGAGCAGTTCTTC.

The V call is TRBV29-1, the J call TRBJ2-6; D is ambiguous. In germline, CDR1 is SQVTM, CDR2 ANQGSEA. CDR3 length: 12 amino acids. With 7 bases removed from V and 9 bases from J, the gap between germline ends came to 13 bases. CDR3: CSAQSSVNVLTF. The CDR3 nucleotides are TGCAGCGCCCAAAGTTCGGTCAACGTCCTGACTTTC. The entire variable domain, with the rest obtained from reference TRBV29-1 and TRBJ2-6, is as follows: SAVISQKPSRDICQRGTSLTIQCQVDSQVTMMFWYRQQPGQSLTLIATANQGSEATYESGFVIDKFPISRPNLTFSTLTVSNMSPEDSSIYLCSAQSSVNVLTFGAGSRLTVL.

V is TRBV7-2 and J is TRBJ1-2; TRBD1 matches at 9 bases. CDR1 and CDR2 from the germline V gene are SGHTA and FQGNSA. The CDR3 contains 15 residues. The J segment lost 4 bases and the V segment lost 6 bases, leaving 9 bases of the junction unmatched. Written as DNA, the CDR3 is TGTGCCAGCAGTCCCACAGGGGGCGTAGGCTATGGCTACACCTTC. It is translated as CASSPTGGVGYGYTF.

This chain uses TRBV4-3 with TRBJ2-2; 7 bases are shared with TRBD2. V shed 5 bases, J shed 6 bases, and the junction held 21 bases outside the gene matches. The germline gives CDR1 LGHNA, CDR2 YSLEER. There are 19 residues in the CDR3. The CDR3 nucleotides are TGCGCCAGCAGCTCCCGCGGGGGTAGGGCCTCGGGGGTTGCCGGGGAGCTGTTTTTT. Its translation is CASSSRGGRASGVAGELFF.

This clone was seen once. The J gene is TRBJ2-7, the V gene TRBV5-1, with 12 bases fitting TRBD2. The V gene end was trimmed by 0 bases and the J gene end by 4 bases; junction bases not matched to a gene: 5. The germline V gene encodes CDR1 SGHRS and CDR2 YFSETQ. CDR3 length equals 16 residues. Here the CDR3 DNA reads TGCGCCAGCAGCTTGGTGACTAGCGGGGGAGAATACGAGCAGTACTTC. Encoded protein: CASSLVTSGGEYEQYF.

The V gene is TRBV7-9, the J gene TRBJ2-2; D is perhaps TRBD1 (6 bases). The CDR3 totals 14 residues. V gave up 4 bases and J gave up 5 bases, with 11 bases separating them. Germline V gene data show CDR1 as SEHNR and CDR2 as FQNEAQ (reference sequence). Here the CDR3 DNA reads TGTGCCAGCAGCTCGGACAGCGTTACCGGGGAGCTGTTTTTT. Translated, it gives CASSSDSVTGELFF.

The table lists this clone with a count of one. The CDR3 is CASSSQRGAYNEQFF. The CDR3 coding sequence is TGTGCCAGCAGCTCCCAGCGGGGGGCCTACAATGAGCAGTTCTTC. The chain couples TRBV11-2 to TRBJ2-1; 9 bases agree with TRBD2. Germline V lookup: CDR1 SGHAT, CDR2 FQNNGV. Losses at the gene ends were 4 bases for V and 2 bases for J; bases not matched to a gene: 3. This CDR3 spans 15 amino acids.

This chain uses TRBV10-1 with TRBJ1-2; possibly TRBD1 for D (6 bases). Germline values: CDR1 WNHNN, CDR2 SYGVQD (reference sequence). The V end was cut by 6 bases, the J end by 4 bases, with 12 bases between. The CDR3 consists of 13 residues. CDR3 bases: TGCGCCAGCAGCGAAACAGGGCCCTATGGCTACACCTTC. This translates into CASSETGPYGYTF.

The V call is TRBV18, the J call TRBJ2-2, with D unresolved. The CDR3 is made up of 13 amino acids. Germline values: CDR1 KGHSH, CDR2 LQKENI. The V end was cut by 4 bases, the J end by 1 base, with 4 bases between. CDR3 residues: CASSLQNTGELFF. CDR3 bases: TGTGCCAGCTCACTACAGAACACCGGGGAGCTGTTTTTT.

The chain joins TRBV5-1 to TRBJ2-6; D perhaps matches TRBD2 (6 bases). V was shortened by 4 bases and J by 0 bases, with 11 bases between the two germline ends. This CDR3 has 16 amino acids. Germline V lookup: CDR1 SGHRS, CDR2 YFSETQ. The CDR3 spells CASSPGGISGANVLTF. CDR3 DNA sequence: TGCGCCAGCAGCCCTGGGGGGATCTCTGGGGCCAACGTCCTGACTTTC.

The CDR3 loop reads CSASGALLADTQYF. The DNA of the CDR3 is TGCAGTGCTAGTGGAGCGCTGTTAGCAGATACGCAGTATTTT. This chain connects TRBV20-1 to TRBJ2-3; D is unresolved. V was cut by 3 bases and J by 4 bases, with 14 bases left in between. CDR1 and CDR2 from the germline V gene are DFQATT and SNEGSKA (reference sequence). The CDR3 length is 14 residues.

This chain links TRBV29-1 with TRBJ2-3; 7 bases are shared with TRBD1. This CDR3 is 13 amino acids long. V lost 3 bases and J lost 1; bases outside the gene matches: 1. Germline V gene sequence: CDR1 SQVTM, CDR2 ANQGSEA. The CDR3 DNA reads TGCAGCGTTGATGACAGGGGCACAGATACGCAGTATTTT. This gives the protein CSVDDRGTDTQYF.

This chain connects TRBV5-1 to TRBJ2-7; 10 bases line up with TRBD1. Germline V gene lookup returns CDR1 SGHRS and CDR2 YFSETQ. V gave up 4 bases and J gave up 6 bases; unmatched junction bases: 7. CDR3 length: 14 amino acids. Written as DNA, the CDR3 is TGCGCCAGCAGCCCCGAGACAGGGGGCCCCGAGCAGTACTTC. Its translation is CASSPETGGPEQYF.

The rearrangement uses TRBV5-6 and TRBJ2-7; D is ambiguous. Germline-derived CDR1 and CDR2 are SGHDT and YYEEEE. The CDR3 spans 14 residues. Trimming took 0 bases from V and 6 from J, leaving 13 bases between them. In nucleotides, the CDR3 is TGTGCCAGCAGCTTGGCCGGAGATTCCCCCGAGCAGTACTTC. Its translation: CASSLAGDSPEQYF.

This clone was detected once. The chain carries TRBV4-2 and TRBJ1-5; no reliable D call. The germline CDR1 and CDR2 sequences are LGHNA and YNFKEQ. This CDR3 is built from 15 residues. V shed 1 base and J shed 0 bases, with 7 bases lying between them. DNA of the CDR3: TGTGCCAGCAGCCAAGGCGACTATAGCAATCAGCCCCAGCATTTT. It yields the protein CASSQGDYSNQPQHF.

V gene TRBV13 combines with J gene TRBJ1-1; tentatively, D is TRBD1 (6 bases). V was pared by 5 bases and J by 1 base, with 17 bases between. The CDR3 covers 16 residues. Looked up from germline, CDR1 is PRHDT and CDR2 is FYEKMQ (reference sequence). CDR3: CASSVPSGHQNTEAFF. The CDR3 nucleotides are TGTGCCAGCAGCGTCCCCTCGGGACACCAGAACACTGAAGCTTTCTTT.

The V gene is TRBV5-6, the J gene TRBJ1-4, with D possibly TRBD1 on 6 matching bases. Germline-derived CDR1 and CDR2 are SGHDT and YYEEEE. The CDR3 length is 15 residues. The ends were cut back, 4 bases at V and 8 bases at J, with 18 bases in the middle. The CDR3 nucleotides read TGTGCCAGCAGCAGACCGACAGGCGTGGGCGAAAAACTGTTTTTT. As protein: CASSRPTGVGEKLFF. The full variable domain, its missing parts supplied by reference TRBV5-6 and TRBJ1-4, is DAGVTQSPTHLIKTRGQQVTLRCSPKSGHDTVSWYQQALGQGPQFIFQYYEEEERQRGNFPDRFSGHQFPNYSSELNVNALLLGDSALYLCASSRPTGVGEKLFFGSGTQLSVL.

CDR3 bases: TGTGCCAGCAGCTTAGTTGCGGGGACAGATACGCAGTATTTT. Its protein is CASSLVAGTDTQYF. The chain is built from TRBV7-2 and TRBJ2-3; D may be TRBD2 (6 bases). The CDR3 spans 14 residues. Per germline, CDR1 SGHTA and CDR2 FQGNSA. V shed 1 base and J shed 3 bases, with 8 bases lying between them.

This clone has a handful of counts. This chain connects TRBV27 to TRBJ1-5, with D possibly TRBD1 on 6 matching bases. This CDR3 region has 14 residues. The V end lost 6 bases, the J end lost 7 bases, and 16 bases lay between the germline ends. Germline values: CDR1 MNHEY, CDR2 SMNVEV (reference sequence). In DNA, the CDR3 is TGTGCCAGCAGCTTACAGGGTGGATGGCAGCCCCAGCATTTT. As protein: CASSLQGGWQPQHF.

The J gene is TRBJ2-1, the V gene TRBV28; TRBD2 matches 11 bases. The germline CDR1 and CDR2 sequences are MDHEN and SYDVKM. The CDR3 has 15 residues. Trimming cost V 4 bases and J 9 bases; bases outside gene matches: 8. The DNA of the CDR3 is TGTGCCAGCAGTTCCCCCGGGACTAGCGGAATTGAGCAGTTCTTC. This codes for CASSSPGTSGIEQFF.

As DNA, the CDR3 is TGTGCCAGCAGTCTATATAGCGGGAGGACGGAATACGAGCAGTACTTC. It specifies CASSLYSGRTEYEQYF. The rearrangement joins TRBV27 to TRBJ2-7; 10 positions agree with TRBD2. Trimming removed 5 bases from V and 4 bases from J; junction bases left unmatched: 11. In germline, CDR1 is MNHEY, CDR2 SMNVEV (reference sequence). This CDR3 contains 16 residues.

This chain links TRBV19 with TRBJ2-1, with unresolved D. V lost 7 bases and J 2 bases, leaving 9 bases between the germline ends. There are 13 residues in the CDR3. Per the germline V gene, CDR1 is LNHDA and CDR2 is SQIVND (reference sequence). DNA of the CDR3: TGTGCCAGTAAGCAGCGACCCTACAATGAGCAGTTCTTC. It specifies CASKQRPYNEQFF.

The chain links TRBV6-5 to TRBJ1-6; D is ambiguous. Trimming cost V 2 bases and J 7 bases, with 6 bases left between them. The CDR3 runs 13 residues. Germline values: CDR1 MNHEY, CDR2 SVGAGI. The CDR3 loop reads CASSYLYNSPLHF. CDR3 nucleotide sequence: TGTGCCAGCAGTTACCTATACAATTCACCCCTCCACTTT.

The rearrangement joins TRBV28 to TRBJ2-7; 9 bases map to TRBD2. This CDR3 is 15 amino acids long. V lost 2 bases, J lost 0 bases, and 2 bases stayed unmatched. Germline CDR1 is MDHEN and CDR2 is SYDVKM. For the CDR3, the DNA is TGTGCCAGCAGTTTACCTAGCGGGAACTCCTACGAGCAGTACTTC. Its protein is CASSLPSGNSYEQYF.

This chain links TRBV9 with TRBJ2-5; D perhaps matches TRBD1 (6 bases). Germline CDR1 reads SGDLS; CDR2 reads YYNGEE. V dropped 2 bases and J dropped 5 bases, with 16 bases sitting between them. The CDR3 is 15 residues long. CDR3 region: CASSVAGQSEETQYF. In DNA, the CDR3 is TGTGCCAGCAGCGTGGCCGGACAGTCGGAGGAGACCCAGTACTTC.

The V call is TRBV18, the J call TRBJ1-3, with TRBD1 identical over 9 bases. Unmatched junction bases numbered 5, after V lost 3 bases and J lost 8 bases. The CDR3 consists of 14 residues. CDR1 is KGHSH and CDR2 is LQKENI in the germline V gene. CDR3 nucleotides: TGTGCCAGCTCACCCCGGGACAGGGAGGACACCATATATTTT. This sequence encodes CASSPRDREDTIYF.

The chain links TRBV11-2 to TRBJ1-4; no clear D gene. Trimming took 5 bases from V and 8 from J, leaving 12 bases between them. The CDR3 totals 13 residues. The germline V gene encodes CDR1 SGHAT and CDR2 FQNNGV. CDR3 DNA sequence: TGTGCCAGCAGCCGACGGACGGGAGAAAAACTGTTTTTT. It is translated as CASSRRTGEKLFF.